This TCR beta chain was sequenced in a study of cytomegalovirus exposure and HLA in healthy donors (dated by TCRdb to between 2016 and 2019). Regarding the research as a whole: In an earlier analysis of 550 to 750 of the donors, around 290 Gb of sequence data and 120 million or so unique TCR beta sequences from 180 million or so T cells were reported. Because of strong linkage in the cohort, roughly five DR-DQ haplotypes were treated as single units for association and clustering. Donor age, sex, ethnicity and CMV serostatus were compiled together with the repertoire data. A separate validation cohort of 100 to 150 different subjects was used in addition to the 666-subject first cohort. A later analysis re-analyzed previously published TCR beta repertoires from approximately 700 donors and added high-resolution HLA genotyping to study TCR occurrence patterns. In an earlier analysis of more than 550 of the donors, high-throughput TCR beta sequencing was used to judge whether each TCR beta V gene segment behaved as functional or pseudogenic. Roughly 320 gigabases of sequencing data and around 85 million unique TCR sequences made up an early release that covered about 640 HLA-typed donors. Using immunosequencing, the study profiled T cell repertoires from 666 subjects and related those repertoires to cytomegalovirus serostatus. Typing coverage differed by locus: A, B, C, DRB1 and DQB1 were typed in roughly 620-630 donors, DQA1 in about 500, DPA1 in some 610, and DPB1 in approximately 450. To predict cytomegalovirus infection status, the study combined high-throughput TCR immunosequencing, statistical association of individual TCRs with disease status, and machine learning. The later analysis used no new phenotypic data to find candidate immune exposures, relying instead on TCR beta sequences and their occurrence across donors. HLA typing included class I and class II loci at four-digit resolution. Among about 360 genotyped donors of the cohort, an average of 235,054 unique TCR beta nucleotide sequences were sequenced per donor, 15% to 20% of them non-productive. A later genetic analysis used genome-wide SNP genotypes for about 65% of the 666 donors, treating that subset as a discovery cohort. Of the roughly 400 genotyped donors, approximately 80% were placed in the genetic ancestry cluster associated with self-reported Caucasian donors. The aim of the study was to test whether cataloging public T cell receptors could identify signatures of past pathogen exposure. Every repertoire in the discovery cohort had been generated on one and the same sequencing platform. Broad study findings and their caveats: Presence/absence analyses assumed roughly uniform sequencing depth across donors, an assumption that may not hold. According to a later analysis, parvovirus B19, influenza, CMV and Epstein-Barr virus appeared linked to several top co-occurrence clusters. A later genetic analysis reported fewer N-insertions in productive TCRs among donors in an Asian-associated ancestry cluster than the roughly 620-donor mean. A further reported finding was that TCR beta sequences accurately predicted the HLA-A and HLA-B alleles for most subjects in the first cohort. Most TCR sequences were seen in very few donors, while some public TCRs were found in many individuals. In both the original and validation cohorts, the classifier was reported to diagnose cytomegalovirus status with high specificity and sensitivity. The authors suggested that the approach could potentially be generalized to other disease states and immunological phenotypes. The sequencing pipeline was judged likely to have produced a cluster of highly shared sequence variants as a technical artifact. CMV serostatus was the only immune exposure information available for the cohort. In vitro tests confirmed that a few of the cytomegalovirus-associated TCR beta chains recognize cytomegalovirus antigens. In a later analysis, the rate of TCR association differed among HLA loci, with DRB1 alleles having the most associated TCRs and HLA-C alleles having the fewest. A total of fewer than 200 TCR beta chains were listed by the study as associated with cytomegalovirus. An earlier analysis of approximately 590 of the donors showed that most TCR beta V segments appeared in productive rearrangements either about 87% or about 30% of the time, which broadly matched IMGT annotations. Most CMV-associated TCR beta chains appeared to be HLA-restricted in a later analysis, and the HLA associations seemed to be driven largely by CMV exposure. Linkage disequilibrium might explain the correlated functional status among segregating V segments, but an unknown experimental factor could not be excluded. Because the 87-base-pair reads could not distinguish some IMGT-functional V segments, including TRBV6-2 and TRBV6-3, those segments were excluded. In this cohort, only TCR beta chains were sequenced, and detectable features were limited by the absence of alpha or paired-chain data. HLA typing was unavailable for some donors at each locus, so association tests used only the typed subset. In a later genetic analysis, a missense DCLRE1C variant was associated with V-gene and J-gene trimming of TCR beta chains, and the association was replicated in an independent cohort. In a later analysis, HLA-associated TCR beta chains showed more clonal expansion and lower generation probabilities than non-associated chains that were equally common. Specific HLA alleles were associated with over 15,000 TCR beta sequences at a false discovery rate of 0.05 in a later analysis. Strong co-occurrence of HLA alleles, especially DR and DQ, made assigning TCR associations to individual alleles difficult. The earlier analysis of around 600 of the donors excluded roughly 17 rarely observed V segments, including chromosome 9 orphons, because counts were too low.

The cohort was made up of 666 healthy bone marrow donors. At the time of sampling, every cohort member was nominally healthy, though immune exposures that went unrecorded were likely present. The donor tested CMV seropositive, placing the donor among the 310 or so seropositive members of the cohort. A peripheral blood sample was collected from each donor, and TCR beta sequencing was performed on peripheral blood mononuclear cells. Genomic DNA extraction from the blood cell samples was performed with the Qiagen DNeasy Blood Extraction Kit. In regard to this clone: Its antigen is currently not known.

Taken from the germline V gene (reference sequence), the CDR1 and CDR2 loops are SGHNT and YYREEE. Compared with germline, V lacks 0 bases and J lacks 7 bases; bases without a gene match: 9. The CDR3 sequence holds 16 residues, the cysteine and phenylalanine included. This entry keeps only the CDR3 DNA: 48 bases, framed from base 1. Library creation used the immunoSEQ multiplex PCR assay. A mixture of 60 forward primers for TCR Vbeta segments and 13 reverse primers for TCR Jbeta segments was used in the multiplex PCR. Amplification of the CDR3 region of rearranged TCR beta genes was performed with a multiplex PCR assay on genomic DNA. The Illumina HiSeq System was used to sequence the amplified TCR beta libraries as 87-base-pair reads. Turning to the authors' computational methods: Across the roughly 670 repertoires, a later analysis counted 75 million to 90 million unique TCR beta chains, around 11 million of which were shared by at least two donors. To remove PCR and sequencing errors, raw reads were error-corrected and collapsed into unique sequences using a nearest-neighbor algorithm that merged closely related sequences. Alignment of CDR3 sequences to IMGT reference sequences was used to assign V, D and J gene segments. For a sequence to be retained, a match of at least six nucleotides to both a V gene segment and a J gene segment was required. Rearrangements were called productive when the CDR3 lacked stop codons and stayed in frame with V and J; all others were non-productive. CDR3 was defined by IMGT convention, running from the second conserved V-encoded cysteine to the conserved J-encoded phenylalanine. Sequences without an unambiguous match to a single V gene segment were excluded from the earlier analysis of 587 of the donors. In an earlier analysis of 587 of the donors, a V segment was called functional when productive rearrangements were above 56.7%, and segregating when the standard deviation between donors exceeded 5%. A statistical classification framework was built to diagnose cytomegalovirus status from the catalog of TCR beta chain sequences. In a later analysis, V and J genes were assigned by comparing TCR nucleotide sequences against IMGT/GENE-DB human TR gene sequences. A later analysis assigned CDR3 sequences and most-parsimonious VDJ recombination scenarios with the TCRdist pipeline. In a later analysis, each TCR beta chain was defined by its CDR3 amino acid sequence together with its V-gene family, and reads without a unique V-gene family were excluded. To address suspected cross-contamination and a sequencing artifact, a later analysis removed approximately 590 highly shared, low-generation-probability nucleotide sequences. A later analysis calculated a clonal expansion index for each public chain from normalized within-repertoire ranks of inferred template counts. Generation probabilities in a later analysis came from a VDJ recombination model fitted to out-of-frame rearrangements, and those results were checked against IGoR. A later analysis scored TCR-TCR, TCR-HLA and TCR-CMV co-occurrence with hypergeometric tests, applying a repertoire-size bias correction to TCR pairs. To estimate false discovery rates, a later analysis permuted the HLA or CMV assignments 20 times. In a later analysis, co-occurring TCRs were grouped using DBSCAN, with TCRdist sequence similarity added in when clustering inside HLA-allele-positive subsets. Co-occurrence clustering excluded repertoires with fewer than 30,000 or more than 120,000 public chains, plus five with anomalous nucleotide sharing. This is the immuneACCESS table as TCRdb keeps it, with only in-frame sequences that have V and J called. A part of the clones is gone; compared with another copy, unresolved V genes explain less than half, and the rest is unexplained. V and J calls and clone size follow that table, whereas D and trimming were derived from the DNA. The sample's table covers around 200,000 clones. The top ten clonotypes cover less than 0.95% of the sample.

This clonotype was obtained from a woman in her late teens or twenties in good health and CMV-seropositive. The rearrangement combines TRBV5-4 with TRBJ2-1; TRBD2 lines up with 8 middle nucleotides. Sequenced material: PBMCs. CDR3 loop: CASSLGVRGGANEQFF. The nucleotides read TGTGCCAGCAGCTTGGGAGTACGGGGGGGAGCGAATGAGCAGTTCTTC.